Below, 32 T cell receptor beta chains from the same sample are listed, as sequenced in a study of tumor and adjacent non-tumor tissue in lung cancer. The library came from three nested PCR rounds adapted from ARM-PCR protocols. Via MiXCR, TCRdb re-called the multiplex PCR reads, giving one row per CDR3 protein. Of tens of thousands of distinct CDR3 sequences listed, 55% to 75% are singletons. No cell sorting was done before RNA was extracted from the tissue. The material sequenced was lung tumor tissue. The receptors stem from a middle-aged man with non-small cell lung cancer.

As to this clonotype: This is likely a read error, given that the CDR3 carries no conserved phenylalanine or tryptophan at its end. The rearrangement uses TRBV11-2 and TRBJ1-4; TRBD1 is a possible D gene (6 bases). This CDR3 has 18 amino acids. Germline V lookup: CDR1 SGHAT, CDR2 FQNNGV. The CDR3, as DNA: TGTACCAGCAGCCGGCCCGTTTGGGAACAGGGACTTAATGAAAAACTGTTTTAT. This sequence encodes CTSSRPVWEQGLNEKLFY.

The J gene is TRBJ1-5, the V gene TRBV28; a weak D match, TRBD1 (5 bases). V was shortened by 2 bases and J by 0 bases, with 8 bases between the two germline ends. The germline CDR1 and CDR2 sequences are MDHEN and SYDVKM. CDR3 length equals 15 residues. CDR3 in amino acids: CASSLRGSSNQPQHF. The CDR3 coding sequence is TGTGCCAGCAGTTTACGGGGGAGTAGCAATCAGCCCCAGCATTTT.

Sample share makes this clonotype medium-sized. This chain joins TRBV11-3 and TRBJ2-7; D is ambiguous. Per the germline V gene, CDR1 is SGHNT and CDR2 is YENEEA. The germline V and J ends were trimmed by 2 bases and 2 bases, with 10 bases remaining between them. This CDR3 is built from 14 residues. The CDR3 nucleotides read TGTGCCAGCAGCTTACAAGGCCCCACCTACGAGCAGTACTTC. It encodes CASSLQGPTYEQYF.

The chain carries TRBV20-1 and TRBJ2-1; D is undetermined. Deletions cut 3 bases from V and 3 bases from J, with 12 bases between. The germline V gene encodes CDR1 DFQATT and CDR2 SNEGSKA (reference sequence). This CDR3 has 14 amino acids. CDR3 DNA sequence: TGCAGTGCTAGTAGTGTCTTCGACTACAATGAGCAGTTCTTC. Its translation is CSASSVFDYNEQFF.

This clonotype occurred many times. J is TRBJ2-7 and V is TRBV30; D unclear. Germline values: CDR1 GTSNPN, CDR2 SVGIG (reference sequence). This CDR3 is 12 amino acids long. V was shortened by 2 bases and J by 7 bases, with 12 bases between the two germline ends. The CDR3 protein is CAWSPSLGEQYF. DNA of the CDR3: TGTGCCTGGAGTCCGAGTTTGGGGGAGCAGTACTTC.

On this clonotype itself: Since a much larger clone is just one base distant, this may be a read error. The DNA of the CDR3 is TGTGCCAGCAGCACAGGGATGGATAATGAAAAACTGTTTTTT. Translating gives CASSTGMDNEKLFF. This sequence joins TRBV28 and TRBJ1-4; D might be TRBD1 (6 bases). Trimming left V 6 bases short and J 4 bases short, with 12 bases between. The CDR3 totals 14 residues. CDR1 and CDR2 (germline): MDHEN, SYDVKM.

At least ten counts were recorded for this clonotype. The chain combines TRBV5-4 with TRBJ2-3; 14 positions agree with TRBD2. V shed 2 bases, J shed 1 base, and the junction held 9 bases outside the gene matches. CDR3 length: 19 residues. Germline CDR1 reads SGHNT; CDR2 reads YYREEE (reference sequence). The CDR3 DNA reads TGTGCCAGCAGCTTAGGACTAGCGGGAGGTCCCCTCCGCACAGATACGCAGTATTTT. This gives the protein CASSLGLAGGPLRTDTQYF.

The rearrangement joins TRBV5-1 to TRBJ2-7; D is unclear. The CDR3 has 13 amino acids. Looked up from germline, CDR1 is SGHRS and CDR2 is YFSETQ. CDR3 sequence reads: CIRSLAQTYEQYF. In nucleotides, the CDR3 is TGCATCAGAAGCTTGGCCCAGACCTACGAGCAGTACTTC.

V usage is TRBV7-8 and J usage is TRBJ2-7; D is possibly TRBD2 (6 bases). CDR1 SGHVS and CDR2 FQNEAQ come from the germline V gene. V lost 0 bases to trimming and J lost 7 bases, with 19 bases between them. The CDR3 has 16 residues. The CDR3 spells CASSLALPSGRLEQYF. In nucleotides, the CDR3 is TGTGCCAGCAGCTTAGCGCTGCCCAGCGGGCGATTGGAGCAGTACTTC. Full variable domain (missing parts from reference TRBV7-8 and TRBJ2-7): GAGVSQSPRYKVAKRGQDVALRCDPISGHVSLFWYQQALGQGPEFLTYFQNEAQLDKSGLPSDRFFAERPEGSVSTLKIQRTQQEDSAVYLCASSLALPSGRLEQYFGPGTRLTVT.

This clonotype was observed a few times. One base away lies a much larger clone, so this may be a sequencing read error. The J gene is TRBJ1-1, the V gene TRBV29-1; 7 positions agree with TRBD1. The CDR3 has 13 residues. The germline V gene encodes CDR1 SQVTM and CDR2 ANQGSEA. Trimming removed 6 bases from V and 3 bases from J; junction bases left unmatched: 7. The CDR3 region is CSVAYRGDTEAFF. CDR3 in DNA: TGCAGCGTCGCCTACAGGGGAGACACTGAAGCTTTCTTT.

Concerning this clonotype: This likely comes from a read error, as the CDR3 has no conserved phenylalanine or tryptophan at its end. The DNA of the CDR3 is TGCAGCGTTGAACCGCTTCTGGTGGGAGGAAGGAGTGAGCAGTTCCTC. Its translation is CSVEPLLVGGRSEQFL. J is TRBJ2-1 and V is TRBV29-1; a possible D gene is TRBD2 (6 bases). The V end was cut by 2 bases, the J end by 9 bases, with 23 bases between. The CDR3 covers 16 residues. From germline, CDR1 is SQVTM and CDR2 ANQGSEA.

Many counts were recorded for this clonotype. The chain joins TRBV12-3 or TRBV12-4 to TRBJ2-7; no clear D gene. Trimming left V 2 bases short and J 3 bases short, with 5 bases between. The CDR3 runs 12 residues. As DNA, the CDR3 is TGTGCCAGCAGTTTACTTTTCTACGAGCAGTACTTC. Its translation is CASSLLFYEQYF.

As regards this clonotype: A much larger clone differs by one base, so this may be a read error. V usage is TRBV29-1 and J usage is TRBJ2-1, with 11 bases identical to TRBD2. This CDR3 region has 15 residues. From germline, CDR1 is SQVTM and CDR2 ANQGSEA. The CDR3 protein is CSVGAPGLAANVQFF. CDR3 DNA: TGCAGCGTTGGGGCCCCGGGACTAGCGGCCAATGTGCAGTTCTTC.

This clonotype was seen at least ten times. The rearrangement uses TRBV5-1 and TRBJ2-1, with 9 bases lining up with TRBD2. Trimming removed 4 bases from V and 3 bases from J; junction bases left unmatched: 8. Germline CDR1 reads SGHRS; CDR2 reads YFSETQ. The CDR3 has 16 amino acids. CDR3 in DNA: TGCGCCAGCAGCCAGGGCGGGAGGGGGTACTACAATGAGCAGTTCTTC. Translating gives CASSQGGRGYYNEQFF.

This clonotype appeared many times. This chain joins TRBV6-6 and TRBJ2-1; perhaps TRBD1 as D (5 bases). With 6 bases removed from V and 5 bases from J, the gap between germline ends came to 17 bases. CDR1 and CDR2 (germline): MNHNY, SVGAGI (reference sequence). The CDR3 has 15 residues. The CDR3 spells CASRIMGQGNNEQFF. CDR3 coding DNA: TGTGCCAGCAGAATTATGGGGCAGGGCAACAATGAGCAGTTCTTC.

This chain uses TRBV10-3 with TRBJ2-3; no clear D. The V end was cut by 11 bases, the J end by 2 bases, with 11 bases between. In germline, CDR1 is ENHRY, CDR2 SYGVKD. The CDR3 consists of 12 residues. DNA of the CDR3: TGTGCCTTGGGCACGTCCACAGATACGCAGTATTTT. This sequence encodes CALGTSTDTQYF.

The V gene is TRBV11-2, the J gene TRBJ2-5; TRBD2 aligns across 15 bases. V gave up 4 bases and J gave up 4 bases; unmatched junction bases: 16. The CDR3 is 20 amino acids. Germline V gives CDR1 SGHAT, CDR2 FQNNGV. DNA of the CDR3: TGTGCCAGCAGCTCTGAACTAGGAGGACTAGCGGGGGGGCGGGGAGAGACCCAGTACTTC. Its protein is CASSSELGGLAGGRGETQYF.

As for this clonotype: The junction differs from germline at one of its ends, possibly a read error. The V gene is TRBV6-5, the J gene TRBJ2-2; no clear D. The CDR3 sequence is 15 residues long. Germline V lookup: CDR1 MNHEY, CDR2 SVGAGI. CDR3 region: CDSSYSIGNTGELFF. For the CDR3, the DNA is TGTGACAGCAGTTACTCGATAGGGAACACCGGGGAGCTGTTTTTT.

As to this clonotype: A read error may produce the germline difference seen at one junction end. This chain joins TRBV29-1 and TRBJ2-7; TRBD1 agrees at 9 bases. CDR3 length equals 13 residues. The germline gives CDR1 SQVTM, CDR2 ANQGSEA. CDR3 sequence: CGVEGTGGREQYF. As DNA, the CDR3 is TGCGGCGTTGAGGGAACAGGGGGCCGCGAGCAGTACTTC.

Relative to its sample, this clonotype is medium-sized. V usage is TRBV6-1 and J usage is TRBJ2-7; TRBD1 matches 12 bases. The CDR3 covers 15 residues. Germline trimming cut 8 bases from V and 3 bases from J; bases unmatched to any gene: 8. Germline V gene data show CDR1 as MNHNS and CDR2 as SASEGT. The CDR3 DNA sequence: TGTGCCAGCTACTCCGGGACAGGGGGCAGCTACGAGCAGTACTTC. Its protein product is CASYSGTGGSYEQYF.

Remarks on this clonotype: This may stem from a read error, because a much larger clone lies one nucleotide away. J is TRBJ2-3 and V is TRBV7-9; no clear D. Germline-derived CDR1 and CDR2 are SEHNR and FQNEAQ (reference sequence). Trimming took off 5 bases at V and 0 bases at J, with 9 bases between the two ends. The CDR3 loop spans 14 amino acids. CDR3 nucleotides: TGTGCCAGCAGCCCGTGGCGGAGCACAGATACGCAGTATTTT. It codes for CASSPWRSTDTQYF.

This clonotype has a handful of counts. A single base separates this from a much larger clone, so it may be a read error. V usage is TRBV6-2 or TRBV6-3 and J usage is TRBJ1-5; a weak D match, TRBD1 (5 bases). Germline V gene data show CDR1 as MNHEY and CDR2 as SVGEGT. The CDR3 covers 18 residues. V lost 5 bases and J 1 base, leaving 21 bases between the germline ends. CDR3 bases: TGTGCCAGCAGTCTATTTAGGGGCGAGTGGCTGAGCAATCAGCCCCAGCATTTT. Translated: CASSLFRGEWLSNQPQHF.

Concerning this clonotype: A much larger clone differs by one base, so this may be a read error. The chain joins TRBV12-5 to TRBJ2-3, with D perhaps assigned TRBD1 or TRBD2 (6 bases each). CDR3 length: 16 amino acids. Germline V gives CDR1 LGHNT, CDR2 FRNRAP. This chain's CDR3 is CASGFPSGAGTNTQYF. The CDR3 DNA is TGTGCTAGTGGTTTCCCGTCGGGGGCAGGCACAAATACGCAGTATTTT.

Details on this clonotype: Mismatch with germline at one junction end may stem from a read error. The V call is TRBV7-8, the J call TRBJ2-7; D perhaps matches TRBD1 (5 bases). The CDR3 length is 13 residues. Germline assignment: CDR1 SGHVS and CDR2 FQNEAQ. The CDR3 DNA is TGTGCCAGCAGCTTACAGGGTTACAACGAGCATTACTTC. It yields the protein CASSLQGYNEHYF.

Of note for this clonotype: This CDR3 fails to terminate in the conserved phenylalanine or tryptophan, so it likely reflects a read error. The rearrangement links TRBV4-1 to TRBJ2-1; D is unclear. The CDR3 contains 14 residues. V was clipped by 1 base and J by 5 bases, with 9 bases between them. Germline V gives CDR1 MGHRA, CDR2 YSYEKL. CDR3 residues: CASSQVDRNNEQFS. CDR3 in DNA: TGCGCCAGCAGCCAAGTTGATAGAAACAATGAGCAGTTCTCC.

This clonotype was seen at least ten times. The CDR3 region has the DNA TGTGCCAGCAGCTTAGTAGCGGGGGGGCTGGAGACCCAGTACTTC. As protein: CASSLVAGGLETQYF. The chain combines TRBV7-9 with TRBJ2-5; 11 positions match TRBD2. The CDR3 covers 15 residues. Germline loops: CDR1 SEHNR, CDR2 FQNEAQ (reference sequence). Trimming at V came to 1 base and at J to 5 bases, leaving 3 bases not matched to a gene. The full variable domain, rest sourced from reference TRBV7-9 and TRBJ2-5, is DTGVSQNPRHKITKRGQNVTFRCDPISEHNRLYWYRQTLGQGPEFLTYFQNEAQLEKSRLLSDRFSAERPKGSFSTLEIQRTEQGDSAMYLCASSLVAGGLETQYFGPGTRLLVL.

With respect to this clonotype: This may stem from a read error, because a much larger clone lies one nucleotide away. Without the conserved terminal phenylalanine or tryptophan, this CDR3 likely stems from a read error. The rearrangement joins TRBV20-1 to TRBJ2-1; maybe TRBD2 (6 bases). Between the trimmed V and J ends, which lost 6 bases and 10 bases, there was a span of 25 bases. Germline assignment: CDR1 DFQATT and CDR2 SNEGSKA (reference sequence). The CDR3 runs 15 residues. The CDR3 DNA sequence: TGCAGTGCCGCGGGGTGGCTAGCGCGCTCGGGGGAGCAGTTCTCC. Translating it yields CSAAGWLARSGEQFS.

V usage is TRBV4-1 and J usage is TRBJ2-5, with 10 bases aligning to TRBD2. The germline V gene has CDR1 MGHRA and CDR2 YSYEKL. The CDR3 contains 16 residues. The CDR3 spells CSNSQALPSGRETQYF. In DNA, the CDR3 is TGCTCCAACAGCCAAGCGTTGCCTAGCGGGAGAGAGACCCAGTACTTC.

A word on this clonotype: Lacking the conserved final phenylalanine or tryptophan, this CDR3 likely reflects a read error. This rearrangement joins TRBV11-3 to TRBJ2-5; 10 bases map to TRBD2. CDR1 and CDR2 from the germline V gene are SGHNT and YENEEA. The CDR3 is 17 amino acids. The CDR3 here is CANSLSPSGGLQETQYL. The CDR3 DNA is TGTGCCAACAGCTTATCGCCTAGCGGGGGTTTACAAGAGACCCAGTACCTC.

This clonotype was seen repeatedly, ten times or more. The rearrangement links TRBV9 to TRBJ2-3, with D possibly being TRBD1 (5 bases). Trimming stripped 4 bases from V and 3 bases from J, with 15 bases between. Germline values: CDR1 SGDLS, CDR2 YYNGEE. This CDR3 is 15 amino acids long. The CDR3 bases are TGTGCCAGCAGCTTGGACACCGGTGGGACAGATACGCAGTATTTT. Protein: CASSLDTGGTDTQYF.

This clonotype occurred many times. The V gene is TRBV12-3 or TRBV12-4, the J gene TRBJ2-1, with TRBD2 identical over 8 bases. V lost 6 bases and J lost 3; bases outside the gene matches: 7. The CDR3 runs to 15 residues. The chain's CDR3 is CASSRSGTSYNEQFF. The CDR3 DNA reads TGTGCCAGCAGCCGTTCCGGGACTAGCTACAATGAGCAGTTCTTC.

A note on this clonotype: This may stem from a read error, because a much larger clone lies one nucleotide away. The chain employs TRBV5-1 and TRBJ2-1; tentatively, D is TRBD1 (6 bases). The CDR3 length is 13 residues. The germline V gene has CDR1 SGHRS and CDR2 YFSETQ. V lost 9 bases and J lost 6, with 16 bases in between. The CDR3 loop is CANNRDSGNEQFF. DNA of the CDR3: TGCGCCAACAACAGGGATTCCGGCAATGAGCAGTTCTTC. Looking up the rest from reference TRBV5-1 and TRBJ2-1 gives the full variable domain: KAGVTQTPRYLIKTRGQQVTLSCSPISGHRSVSWYQQTPGQGLQFLFEYFSETQRNKGNFPGRFSGRQFSNSRSEMNVSTLELGDSALYLCANNRDSGNEQFFGPGTRLTVL.